This T cell receptor (beta chain) comes out of a study of blood T cell repertoires in COVID-19. The wider study: Acute and convalescent COVID-19 specimens originated in the United States, Italy and Spain. The analysed material was cDNA or gDNA that came from T cells, B-cell-depleted T cells, or PBMCs.

Repertoires were generated with immunoSEQ multiplex PCR, while TCRdb's copy carries only in-frame clones and drops some. The sample gives about 150,000 clones, approximately 86% of which show up once; about 2.4% is in the top ten. CDR1 and CDR2 (germline): SGHAT, FQNNGV. The CDR3 is made up of 15 amino acids. Trimming cost V 1 base and J 5 bases, with 14 bases left between them. Specimen: peripheral blood. This rearrangement joins TRBV11-2 to TRBJ2-5; the D gene is possibly TRBD2 (5 bases). The sequence was collected from a woman between 65 and 79 years old with acute or convalescent COVID-19. This CDR3 is CASSLGTTRGETQYF. Written as DNA, the CDR3 is TGTGCCAGCAGCTTAGGGACCACAAGAGGGGAGACCCAGTACTTC. The full variable domain, with the rest looked up from reference TRBV11-2 and TRBJ2-5, is EAGVAQSPRYKIIEKRQSVAFWCNPISGHATLYWYQQILGQGPKLLIQFQNNGVVDDSQLPKDRFSAERLKGVDSTLKIQPAKLEDSAVYLCASSLGTTRGETQYFGPGTRLLVL.